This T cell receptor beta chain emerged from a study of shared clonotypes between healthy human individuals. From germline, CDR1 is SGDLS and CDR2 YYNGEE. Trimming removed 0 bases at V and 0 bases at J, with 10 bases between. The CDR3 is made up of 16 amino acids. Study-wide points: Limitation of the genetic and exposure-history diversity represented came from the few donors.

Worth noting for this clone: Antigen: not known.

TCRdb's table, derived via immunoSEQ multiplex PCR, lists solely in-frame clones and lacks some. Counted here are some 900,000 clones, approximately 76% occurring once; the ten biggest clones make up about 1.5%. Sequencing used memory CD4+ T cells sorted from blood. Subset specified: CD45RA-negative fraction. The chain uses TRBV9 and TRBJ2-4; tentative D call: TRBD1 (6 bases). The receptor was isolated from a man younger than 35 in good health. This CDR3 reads CASSVVGQLAKNIQYF. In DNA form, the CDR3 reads TGTGCCAGCAGCGTAGTAGGACAGCTAGCCAAAAACATTCAGTACTTC.